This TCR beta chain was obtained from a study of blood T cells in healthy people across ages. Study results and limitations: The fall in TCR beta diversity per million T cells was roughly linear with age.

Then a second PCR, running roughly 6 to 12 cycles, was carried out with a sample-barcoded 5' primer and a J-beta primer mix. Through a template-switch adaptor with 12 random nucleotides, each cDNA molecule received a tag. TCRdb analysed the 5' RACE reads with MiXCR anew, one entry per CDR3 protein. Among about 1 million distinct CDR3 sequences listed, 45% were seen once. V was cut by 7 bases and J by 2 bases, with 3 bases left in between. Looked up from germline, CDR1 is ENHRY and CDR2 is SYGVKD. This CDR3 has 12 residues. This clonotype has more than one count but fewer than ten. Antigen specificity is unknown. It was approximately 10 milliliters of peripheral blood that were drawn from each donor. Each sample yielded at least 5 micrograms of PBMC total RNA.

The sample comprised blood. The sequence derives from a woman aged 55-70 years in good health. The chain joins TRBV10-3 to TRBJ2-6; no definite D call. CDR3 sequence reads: CAIMTGANVLTF. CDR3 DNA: TGTGCCATCATGACTGGGGCCAACGTCCTGACTTTC.